The T cell receptor beta chain under discussion was sequenced for a study of blood T cell repertoires in COVID-19. Profiled with immunoSEQ multiplex PCR; TCRdb holds only in-frame clones, not every one. Altogether approximately 140,000 clones are present, 60% to 85% being singletons, with the ten largest covering roughly 17%. With 4 bases clipped from V and 6 bases from J, the junction kept 8 bases outside the gene matches. There are 14 residues in the CDR3. Germline V gene data show CDR1 as SGHRS and CDR2 as YFSETQ. This TCR was sampled from a man between 50 and 59 years old with acute or convalescent COVID-19. The rearrangement uses TRBV5-1 and TRBJ2-7; TRBD2 matches at 9 bases. Sequenced input: peripheral blood. CDR3 bases: TGCGCCAGCAGCGACTTAGCGGGGGCGGGCGAGCAGTACTTC. Amino acid sequence: CASSDLAGAGEQYF.